Listed here are 32 T cell receptor beta chains from one sample, sequenced in a study of T cells in Graves' hyperthyroidism and ophthalmopathy. Amplification of TCR beta CDR3 regions used RNA as the template. The TCR CDR3 was amplified in a first-round RT-PCR using the HTBI primer set. TCRdb reprocessed the multiplex PCR reads with MiXCR, giving one entry per CDR3 protein. The data show 93,000 or so distinct CDR3 sequences, over 45% seen once. Material: blood. Receptors were obtained from a man aged 35-49 years with Graves' hyperthyroidism.

This clonotype appeared many times. The rearrangement joins TRBV13 to TRBJ1-6, with no clear D. V was cut by 3 bases and J by 3 bases, with 12 bases left in between. In germline, CDR1 is PRHDT, CDR2 FYEKMQ (reference sequence). The CDR3 totals 16 residues. The CDR3 DNA reads TGTGCCAGCAGCTTGGGGTATGTCGACTATAATTCACCCCTCCACTTT. The encoded protein is CASSLGYVDYNSPLHF.

The V call is TRBV7-9, the J call TRBJ2-7, with D possibly being TRBD2 (5 bases). The V gene lost 5 bases and the J gene lost 6 bases, with 20 bases spanning the gap. The CDR3 totals 15 residues. Germline V gene lookup returns CDR1 SEHNR and CDR2 FQNEAQ (reference sequence). The CDR3 nucleotides are TGTGCCAGCAGCCCTACAGAGGGCTCGGTTTCCGAGCAGTACTTC. Protein sequence: CASSPTEGSVSEQYF.

The V call is TRBV25-1, the J call TRBJ1-6; 9 bases fit TRBD1. CDR1 and CDR2 (germline): MGHDK, SYGVNS. V gave up 8 bases and J gave up 4 bases; unmatched junction bases: 3. The CDR3 totals 14 residues. The CDR3 region is CASLGQGYNSPLHF. As DNA, the CDR3 is TGTGCCAGCTTAGGACAGGGGTATAATTCACCCCTCCACTTT.

The chain is built from TRBV29-1 and TRBJ1-1, with D perhaps matching TRBD1 (5 bases). Germline assignment: CDR1 SQVTM and CDR2 ANQGSEA. The CDR3 contains 14 residues. V was clipped by 3 bases and J by 5 bases, with 16 bases between them. CDR3 residues: CSVEGTSGGTEAFF. In nucleotides, the CDR3 is TGCAGCGTTGAGGGGACTAGCGGGGGGACTGAAGCTTTCTTT.

With respect to this clonotype: Relative to the germline gene, one junction end is altered; a read error may explain this. The chain has TRBV2 and TRBJ2-3; D is unresolved. The germline CDR1 and CDR2 sequences are SNHLY and FYNNEI. The CDR3 is 14 amino acids. The CDR3 reads CASLRGPSSDTQYF. The CDR3 bases are TGTGCCAGCCTTCGCGGACCGAGCTCAGACACGCAGTATTTT.

V is TRBV2 and J is TRBJ2-3; tentatively, D is TRBD2 (5 bases). V dropped 7 bases and J dropped 6 bases, with 5 bases sitting between them. The CDR3 runs 10 residues. Germline V gene sequence: CDR1 SNHLY, CDR2 FYNNEI. The CDR3 DNA reads as TGTGCCAGCACGGGGGATACGCAGTATTTT. Translated, it gives CASTGDTQYF.

This clonotype was detected once. Germline is not matched at one junction end, which may reflect a read error. The chain links TRBV9 to TRBJ1-2; TRBD1 is a possible D gene (5 bases). This CDR3 contains 13 residues. The germline V gene has CDR1 SGDLS and CDR2 YYNGEE. The CDR3 sequence: CASSSRWGCGHTF. In DNA form, the CDR3 reads TGTGCCAGCAGCTCTAGATGGGGCTGTGGCCACACCTTC. Supplemented by reference TRBV9 and TRBJ1-2, the full variable domain reads DSGVTQTPKHLITATGQRVTLRCSPRSGDLSVYWYQQSLDQGLQFLIQYYNGEERAKGNILERFSAQQFPDLHSELNLSSLELGDSALYFCASSSRWGCGHTFGSGTRLTVV.

This clonotype was found a few times. This chain links TRBV9 with TRBJ2-2; no clear D gene. Trimming stripped 4 bases from V and 7 bases from J, with 17 bases between. In germline, CDR1 is SGDLS, CDR2 YYNGEE. The CDR3 extends over 15 amino acids. This chain's CDR3 is CASSPFRKMVGELFF. CDR3 sequence (DNA): TGTGCCAGCAGCCCCTTTCGGAAAATGGTCGGGGAGCTGTTTTTT.

The chain links TRBV11-1 to TRBJ2-5; D is undetermined. Germline V CDR1 and CDR2: SGHAT, FQDESV (reference sequence). This CDR3 has 14 amino acids. The V end lost 5 bases, the J end lost 5 bases, and 15 bases lay between the germline ends. CDR3 residues: CASSPRPDIETQYF. The CDR3 nucleotides read TGTGCCAGCAGCCCTCGACCCGATATCGAGACCCAGTACTTC. Full variable domain (missing parts from reference TRBV11-1 and TRBJ2-5): EAEVAQSPRYKITEKSQAVAFWCDPISGHATLYWYRQILGQGPELLVQFQDESVVDDSQLPKDRFSAERLKGVDSTLKIQPAELGDSAMYLCASSPRPDIETQYFGPGTRLLVL.

The rearrangement joins TRBV11-2 to TRBJ2-4, with D perhaps matching TRBD1 or TRBD2 (5 bases each). The germline V and J ends were trimmed by 4 bases and 2 bases, with 15 bases remaining between them. Germline V gene lookup returns CDR1 SGHAT and CDR2 FQNNGV. This CDR3 is built from 16 residues. The CDR3 region has the DNA TGTGCCAGCAGCTACGGGGAACTGGGGCCCAAAAACATTCAGTACTTC. It encodes CASSYGELGPKNIQYF.

Ten or more counts support this clonotype. V and J are TRBV15 and TRBJ2-2; D remains unclear. V was clipped by 4 bases and J by 7 bases, with 7 bases between them. Looked up from germline, CDR1 is LNHNV and CDR2 is YYDKDF (reference sequence). The CDR3 has 12 amino acids. The CDR3 protein is CATSKENGELFF. CDR3 bases: TGTGCCACCAGCAAGGAGAACGGGGAGCTGTTTTTT.

For this clonotype: No DNA is shown, since the ends of the CDR3 on it are uncertain; the CDR3 is the one TCRdb lists. The rearrangement links TRBV10-3 to TRBJ1-3. The CDR3 adds up to 17 amino acids, both ends counted. Germline loops: CDR1 ENHRY, CDR2 SYGVKD. Here the CDR3 reads CAMYRCASSLDGDTIYF.

Points on this clonotype: This CDR3 fails to terminate in the conserved phenylalanine or tryptophan, so it likely reflects a read error. V usage is TRBV3-1 and J usage is TRBJ1-1; D uncertain. V was clipped by 3 bases and J by 5 bases, with 7 bases between them. Germline V gene sequence: CDR1 LGHDT, CDR2 YNNKEL (reference sequence). The CDR3 has 12 amino acids. The CDR3 DNA reads as TGTGCCAGCAGCCACGAAAAGACTGAAGCTTTCTGT. Protein product: CASSHEKTEAFC.

V usage is TRBV7-9 and J usage is TRBJ2-6; maybe TRBD1 (5 bases). The CDR3 sequence is 14 residues long. Looked up from germline, CDR1 is SEHNR and CDR2 is FQNEAQ (reference sequence). V was shortened by 7 bases and J by 2 bases, with 9 bases between the two germline ends. Here the CDR3 reads CASISRAGANVLTF. For the CDR3, the DNA is TGTGCCAGCATTTCCAGGGCTGGGGCCAACGTCCTGACTTTC. The variable domain in full, completed from reference TRBV7-9 and TRBJ2-6, reads DTGVSQNPRHKITKRGQNVTFRCDPISEHNRLYWYRQTLGQGPEFLTYFQNEAQLEKSRLLSDRFSAERPKGSFSTLEIQRTEQGDSAMYLCASISRAGANVLTFGAGSRLTVL.

In regard to this clonotype: This CDR3 fails to terminate in the conserved phenylalanine or tryptophan, so it likely reflects a read error. The DNA is left out, because the CDR3 cannot be placed on it with certainty; the CDR3 is given as TCRdb lists it. V and J are TRBV6-6 and TRBJ2-7; the D call of TRBD2 is as the table states it, not checked on the DNA. The CDR3 extends over 9 residues, inclusive of both ends. Germline V gene sequence: CDR1 MNHNY, CDR2 SVGAGI (reference sequence). The CDR3 loop reads CASSYSTSG.

At least ten counts were recorded for this clonotype. V gene TRBV7-2 combines with J gene TRBJ2-2; 7 nucleotides align to TRBD2. This CDR3 is 15 amino acids long. After removal of 3 bases from V and 1 base from J, the junction contained 2 bases not matched to a gene. CDR1 and CDR2 from the germline V gene are SGHTA and FQGNSA. The CDR3 spells CASSLGGRNTGELFF. The CDR3 DNA is TGTGCCAGCAGCTTGGGGGGGAGGAACACCGGGGAGCTGTTTTTT.

This rearrangement joins TRBV2 to TRBJ2-7; 7 nucleotides match TRBD2. CDR3 size: 13 residues. Germline lookup yields CDR1 SNHLY and CDR2 FYNNEI. The CDR3 DNA reads as TGTGCTAGGTTGGCTAGCGGCTCCTACGAGCAGTACTTC. It yields the protein CARLASGSYEQYF.

This rearrangement joins TRBV6-1 to TRBJ1-2, with 9 bases lining up with TRBD1. CDR1 and CDR2 (germline): MNHNS, SASEGT. The CDR3 contains 17 residues. V lost 0 bases and J lost 3; bases outside the gene matches: 8. CDR3 coding DNA: TGTGCCAGCAGTGAAGCGGGATCGGGGGACAGGGACTATGGCTACACCTTC. Translation: CASSEAGSGDRDYGYTF.

The V call is TRBV7-9, the J call TRBJ1-5, with a possible D match to TRBD1 (5 bases). V was pared by 6 bases and J by 2 bases, with 14 bases between. The CDR3 length is 15 residues. CDR1 SEHNR and CDR2 FQNEAQ come from the germline V gene (reference sequence). The CDR3 region has the DNA TGTGCCAGCAGTGCTCCGACAGAAGGCAATCAGCCCCAGCATTTT. Residues: CASSAPTEGNQPQHF.

V gene TRBV20-1 combines with J gene TRBJ2-2; D is uncertain. Germline lookup yields CDR1 DFQATT and CDR2 SNEGSKA (reference sequence). The CDR3 is made up of 10 amino acids. Here the CDR3 reads CSAEDGELFF. In DNA, the CDR3 is TGCAGCGCCGAAGACGGGGAGCTGTTTTTT.

J is TRBJ2-1 and V is TRBV7-8, with D possibly TRBD2 on 7 matching bases. This CDR3 is 17 amino acids long. CDR1 SGHVS and CDR2 FQNEAQ come from the germline V gene. Deletions cut 5 bases from V and 6 bases from J, with 23 bases between. Here the CDR3 DNA reads TGTGCCAGCAGCCAAGGGGGGGGGGCCCGAGATTCCAATGAGCAGTTCTTC. It encodes CASSQGGGARDSNEQFF.

This sequence joins TRBV20-1 and TRBJ2-7; TRBD1 might be the D (7 bases). The germline V and J ends were trimmed by 2 bases and 3 bases, with 14 bases remaining between them. The CDR3 spans 14 residues. Germline lookup yields CDR1 DFQATT and CDR2 SNEGSKA (reference sequence). In DNA form, the CDR3 reads TGCAGTGCTAGACTACAGGGGAGGAACTACGAGCAGTACTTC. Protein: CSARLQGRNYEQYF.

This clonotype was detected many times. J is TRBJ2-3 and V is TRBV9; D is possibly TRBD2 (6 bases). V was trimmed by 0 bases and J by 2 bases, leaving 13 bases between them. Germline-derived CDR1 and CDR2 are SGDLS and YYNGEE. The CDR3 covers 16 residues. The CDR3 DNA follows: TGTGCCAGCAGCGTAGGCGGAGCGGGCTACACAGATACGCAGTATTTT. This encodes CASSVGGAGYTDTQYF.

This clonotype was seen repeatedly, ten times or more. This chain uses TRBV5-1 with TRBJ1-1; no reliable D call. Per the germline V gene, CDR1 is SGHRS and CDR2 is YFSETQ. CDR3 length equals 14 residues. V dropped 4 bases and J dropped 1 base, with 11 bases sitting between them. As DNA, the CDR3 is TGCGCCAGCAGCCCGCAGTTAACGAACACTGAAGCTTTCTTT. Translated, it gives CASSPQLTNTEAFF.

Many counts were recorded for this clonotype. The rearrangement uses TRBV20-1 and TRBJ2-3; TRBD2 aligns across 8 bases. With V trimmed by 4 bases and J by 8 bases, 11 bases remained unmatched. CDR1 DFQATT and CDR2 SNEGSKA come from the germline V gene (reference sequence). The CDR3 contains 14 residues. Written as DNA, the CDR3 is TGCAGTGCTATGACGGGGGGGCCCCGGGCTACGCAGTATTTT. Translated, it gives CSAMTGGPRATQYF.

This clonotype was recorded at least ten times. The V and J genes are TRBV20-1 and TRBJ2-7; 8 nucleotides match TRBD2. Trimming cost V 6 bases and J 3 bases; bases outside gene matches: 10. The CDR3 loop spans 14 amino acids. Germline CDR1 reads DFQATT; CDR2 reads SNEGSKA (reference sequence). DNA for the CDR3: TGCAGTGCAAGGAAGCGGGGGCCTATCTACGAGCAGTACTTC. Translating it yields CSARKRGPIYEQYF.

This clonotype was picked up many times. The chain has TRBV11-2 and TRBJ1-2, with D possibly being TRBD1 (6 bases). The CDR3 has 11 amino acids. CDR1 is SGHAT and CDR2 is FQNNGV in the germline V gene. With 10 bases removed from V and 8 bases from J, the gap between germline ends came to 14 bases. The CDR3 region is CATEGVEGYTF. The CDR3 DNA sequence: TGTGCCACCGAGGGGGTAGAGGGCTACACCTTC.

In the case of this clonotype: This sequence may be a read error, since a much larger clone differs from it by one base. This chain's CDR3 is CAISGDRWQPPQHF. The CDR3 region has the DNA TGTGCCATCAGTGGGGACAGGTGGCAACCGCCCCAGCATTTT. The chain carries TRBV10-3 and TRBJ1-5; 8 positions match TRBD1. CDR1 and CDR2 (germline): ENHRY, SYGVKD. The ends lost 4 bases at V and 9 bases at J; junction bases unmatched: 8. The CDR3 loop spans 14 amino acids.

This clonotype was recorded at least ten times. This chain connects TRBV20-1 to TRBJ2-1; the match to TRBD2 covers 13 bases. J gave up 10 bases and V 3 bases, and 6 bases lay outside the gene matches. Looked up from germline, CDR1 is DFQATT and CDR2 is SNEGSKA (reference sequence). The CDR3 runs to 14 residues. CDR3: CSASRLAGGREQFF. CDR3 nucleotide sequence: TGCAGTGCTAGTCGACTAGCGGGGGGCAGGGAGCAGTTCTTC.

This clonotype was seen ten or more times. This chain connects TRBV12-3 or TRBV12-4 to TRBJ2-2; the D is unclear. This CDR3 spans 14 amino acids. V shed 2 bases and J shed 0 bases, with 4 bases lying between them. The CDR3 sequence is CASSLQPNTGELFF. In nucleotides, the CDR3 is TGTGCCAGCAGTTTACAACCGAACACCGGGGAGCTGTTTTTT.

Remarks on this clonotype: The conserved phenylalanine or tryptophan is not found at the CDR3 terminus, so this likely reflects a read error. The CDR3 reads CASRSGPAGYQETQYV. The CDR3 bases are TGTGCCAGCAGGTCAGGGCCAGCGGGGTACCAAGAGACCCAGTACGTC. The chain employs TRBV12-3 or TRBV12-4 and TRBJ2-5, with 7 nucleotides matching TRBD2. This CDR3 is 16 amino acids long. V was clipped by 6 bases and J by 0 bases; unmatched bases: 10.

Only one count was recorded for this clonotype. One junction end disagrees with the germline gene, perhaps due to a read error. The J gene is TRBJ2-7, the V gene TRBV7-9; 9 bases fit TRBD1. This CDR3 spans 15 amino acids. The V gene's germline CDR1 is SEHNR and CDR2 FQNEAQ (reference sequence). The CDR3 reads CASSLTGTGKWEQYF. The DNA of the CDR3 is TGTGCTAGCAGCTTAACCGGGACAGGGAAGTGGGAGCAGTACTTC.